These T cell receptor beta chains were read from a single sample in a study of T cell responses to AZD1222 COVID-19 vaccine. Produced via immunoSEQ multiplex PCR; TCRdb's table is partial and in-frame only. Among fewer than 110,000 clones listed, less than 90% were seen once. Specimen: peripheral blood, collected on day 0 of AZD1222 vaccination. Receptors originate from an adult in good health. Both conserved end residues are part of each CDR3. The D gene is left open where the match is weak. Clone size is given for some rows only: seen once, a few or many times, or a class if the clone is expanded.

J	size	D	V	DNA	CDR3
TRBJ1-1	NA	NA	TRBV18	TGTGCCAGCTCACCAGTATCCGGGTCCAGAATGAACACTGAAGCTTTCTTT	CASSPVSGSRMNTEAFF
TRBJ1-2	NA	NA	TRBV30	TGTGCCTGGAAGGGCAGCAACTATGGCTACACCTTC	CAWKGSNYGYTF
TRBJ2-2	NA	NA	TRBV10-1	TGCGCCAGCAGTGTATCGTGGGCCGGGGAGCTGTTTTTT	CASSVSWAGELFF
TRBJ1-6	NA	NA	TRBV6-2/TRBV6-3	TGTGCCAGCAGTTATTGGACAGACGGGAATTCACCCCTCCACTTT	CASSYWTDGNSPLHF
TRBJ1-1	NA	TRBD1	TRBV18	TGTGCCAGCTCACCCCCGGGACAGACACCTGAAGCTTTCTTT	CASSPPGQTPEAFF
TRBJ2-7	NA	NA	TRBV5-1	TGCGCCAGCAGTGCGGGACAGATCTCCTACGAGCAGTACTTC	CASSAGQISYEQYF
TRBJ2-7	NA	TRBD1	TRBV18	TGTGCCAGCTCTCACCGGGACAGCGATCATGGGCAGTACTTC	CASSHRDSDHGQYF
TRBJ1-1	few	NA	TRBV6-1	TGTGCCAGCAGTGAGGGTACAGGGTTCGGAGGCGAAGCTTTCTTT	CASSEGTGFGGEAFF
TRBJ1-2	NA	NA	TRBV2	TGTGCCAGCAGTGAAGCAGGTCTCGGGGTTGGGCTTGGCTACACCTTC	CASSEAGLGVGLGYTF
TRBJ1-5	NA	TRBD1	TRBV4-1	TGCGCCAGCAGCCCCCAACAAGGGGGCGTTCAGCCCCAGCATTTT	CASSPQQGGVQPQHF
TRBJ1-5	NA	TRBD1	TRBV13	TGTGCCAGCAGCTTAGGTACAGGGGGAAATAGCAATCAGCCCCAGCATTTT	CASSLGTGGNSNQPQHF
TRBJ2-7	NA	NA	TRBV18	TGTGCCAGCTCACCCCCCCCTCCCTACGAGCAGTACTTC	CASSPPPPYEQYF
TRBJ1-2	NA	NA	TRBV7-5	TGTGTCGACAGGGGTTCTAACTATGGCTACACCTTC	CVDRGSNYGYTF
TRBJ1-4	NA	NA	TRBV7-2	TGTGCCAGCAGCTCACCGACGGCTTATAATGAAAAACTGTTTTTT	CASSSPTAYNEKLFF
TRBJ1-2	NA	NA	TRBV20-1	TGCAGTGCTAGTTCCCCAGGAATTAACTATGGCTACACCTTC	CSASSPGINYGYTF
TRBJ1-3	NA	NA	TRBV9	TGTGCCAGCAGCACAAGTCAGGGACCGCCCATATATTTT	CASSTSQGPPIYF
TRBJ1-2	NA	NA	TRBV3-1/TRBV3-2	TGTGCCAGCAGCCAAGCGACAGGAGCAGCCTATGGCTACACCTTC	CASSQATGAAYGYTF
TRBJ2-2	NA	TRBD1	TRBV5-4	TGTGCCAGCAGTGTCGGGACAGCTGCTACCGGGGAGCTGTTTTTT	CASSVGTAATGELFF
TRBJ2-3	NA	NA	TRBV5-1	TGCGCCAGCAGCTTGGACCAAAGCACAGATACGCAGTATTTT	CASSLDQSTDTQYF
TRBJ2-4	NA	TRBD1	TRBV6-5	TGTGCCAGCAGTTCCCCCGGGACAGGGGGCGGTCAGTACTTC	CASSSPGTGGGQYF
TRBJ2-7	NA	TRBD1	TRBV6-5	TGTGCCACCTCAGGGGGACGGTACGAGCAGTACTTC	CATSGGRYEQYF
TRBJ2-7	NA	NA	TRBV13	TGTGCCAGCAGCTTAGGTAGGGACGAGCAGTACTTC	CASSLGRDEQYF
TRBJ2-3	NA	TRBD2	TRBV5-1	TGCGCCAGCAGCTTTTTGGGACTAGCGGCAGATACGCAGTATTTT	CASSFLGLAADTQYF
TRBJ1-2	NA	TRBD1	TRBV28	TGTGCCAGCAGTTGGGACAGGGGGTATGGCTACACCTTC	CASSWDRGYGYTF
TRBJ2-2	NA	NA	TRBV4-1	TGCGCCAGCAGCCACCAGGTCACCGGGGAGCTGTTTTTT	CASSHQVTGELFF
TRBJ2-3	NA	TRBD2	TRBV5-6	TGTGCCAGCAGCTTAAGAACAGCGGGGTTGGGCACAGATACGCAGTATTTT	CASSLRTAGLGTDTQYF
TRBJ2-7	NA	TRBD2	TRBV7-9	TGTGCCAGCAGCTTAGTCGAGGGACTAGCGGGAGATTTCGGGTACGAGCAGTACTTC	CASSLVEGLAGDFGYEQYF
TRBJ1-5	NA	NA	TRBV7-8	TGTGCCAGCAGCTTAAGGCCCCGACAGGGCAATCAGCCCCAGCATTTT	CASSLRPRQGNQPQHF
TRBJ1-1	NA	NA	TRBV19	TGTGCCAGTAGTGGTCGGGAGGGGACTGAAGCTTTCTTT	CASSGREGTEAFF
TRBJ1-6	NA	NA	TRBV3-1/TRBV3-2	TGTGCCAGCAGCCAATTACAGGGAAGTAATTCACCCCTCCACTTT	CASSQLQGSNSPLHF
TRBJ2-7	NA	TRBD2	TRBV6-5	TGTGCCAGCAGTCCCTTGGCTAGCGGCTACGAGCAGTACTTC	CASSPLASGYEQYF
TRBJ2-1	NA	TRBD2	TRBV6-6	TGTGCCAGCAGTTTGCGGACTAGCGGATCAAATGAGCAGTTCTTC	CASSLRTSGSNEQFF
TRBJ1-1	NA	NA	TRBV12-3/TRBV12-4	TGTGCCAGCAGTTATAACCTGAACACTGAAGCTTTCTTT	CASSYNLNTEAFF
TRBJ2-3	NA	TRBD1	TRBV10-1	TGCGCCAGCAGTGAGAGGGGGACAGGAGATACGCAGTATTTT	CASSERGTGDTQYF
TRBJ1-2	once	NA	TRBV30	TGTGCCTGGAGTGCACGGGGGGCGTTTGGATCCCCTAACTATGGCTACACCTTC	CAWSARGAFGSPNYGYTF
TRBJ2-7	NA	NA	TRBV2	TGTGCCAGCAGTGACTTCGAGCAGTACTTC	CASSDFEQYF
TRBJ2-7	NA	TRBD2	TRBV28	TGTGCCAGCAGCTTGGACTACCTGGGGACTAGCGGGAACTACGAGCAGTACTTC	CASSLDYLGTSGNYEQYF
TRBJ2-5	NA	NA	TRBV5-1	TGCGCCAGCAGCTTGGGGGCCGCCACACAAGAGACCCAGTACTTC	CASSLGAATQETQYF